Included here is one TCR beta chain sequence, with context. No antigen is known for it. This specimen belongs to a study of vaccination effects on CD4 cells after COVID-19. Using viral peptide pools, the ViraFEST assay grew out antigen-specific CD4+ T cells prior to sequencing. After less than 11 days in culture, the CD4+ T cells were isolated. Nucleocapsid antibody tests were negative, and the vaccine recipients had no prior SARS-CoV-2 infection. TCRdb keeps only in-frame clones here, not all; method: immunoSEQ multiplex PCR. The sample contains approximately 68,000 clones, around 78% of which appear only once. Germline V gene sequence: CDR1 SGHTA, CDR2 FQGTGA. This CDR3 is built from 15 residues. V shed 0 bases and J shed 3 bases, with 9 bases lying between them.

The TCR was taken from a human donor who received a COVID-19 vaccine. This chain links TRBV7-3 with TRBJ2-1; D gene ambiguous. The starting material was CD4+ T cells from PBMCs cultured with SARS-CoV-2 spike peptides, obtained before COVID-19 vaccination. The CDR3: CASSLTSLNYNEQFF. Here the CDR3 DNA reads TGTGCCAGCAGCTTAACTAGCCTGAACTACAATGAGCAGTTCTTC.